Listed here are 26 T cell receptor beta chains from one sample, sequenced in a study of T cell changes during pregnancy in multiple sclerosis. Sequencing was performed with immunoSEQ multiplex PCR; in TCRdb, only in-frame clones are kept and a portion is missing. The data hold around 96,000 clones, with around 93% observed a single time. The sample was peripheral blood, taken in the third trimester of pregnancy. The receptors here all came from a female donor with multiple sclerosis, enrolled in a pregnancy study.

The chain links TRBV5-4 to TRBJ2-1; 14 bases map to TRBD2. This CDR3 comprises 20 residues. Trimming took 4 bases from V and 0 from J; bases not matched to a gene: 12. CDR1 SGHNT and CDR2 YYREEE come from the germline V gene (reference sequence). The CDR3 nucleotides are TGTGCCAGCAGCCCCGGTGGACTAGCGGGAGGCCCGAGCTCCTACAATGAGCAGTTCTTC. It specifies CASSPGGLAGGPSSYNEQFF. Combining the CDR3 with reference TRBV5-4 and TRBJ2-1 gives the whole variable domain ETGVTQSPTHLIKTRGQQVTLRCSSQSGHNTVSWYQQALGQGPQFIFQYYREEENGRGNFPPRFSGLQFPNYSSELNVNALELDDSALYLCASSPGGLAGGPSSYNEQFFGPGTRLTVL.

CDR3 nucleotide sequence: TGCGCCAGCAGCTGGGGTCTGGGGGAGGACATTCAGTACTTC. Encoded protein: CASSWGLGEDIQYF. J is TRBJ2-4 and V is TRBV5-1; maybe TRBD2 (6 bases). Trimming stripped 3 bases from V and 8 bases from J, with 15 bases between. Looked up from germline, CDR1 is SGHRS and CDR2 is YFSETQ. The CDR3 consists of 14 residues.

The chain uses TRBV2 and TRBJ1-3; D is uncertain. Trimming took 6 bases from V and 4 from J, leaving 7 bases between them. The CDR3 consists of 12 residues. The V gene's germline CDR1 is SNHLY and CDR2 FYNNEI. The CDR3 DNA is TGTGCCAGCAGGGCATTAGGAAACACCATATATTTT. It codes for CASRALGNTIYF.

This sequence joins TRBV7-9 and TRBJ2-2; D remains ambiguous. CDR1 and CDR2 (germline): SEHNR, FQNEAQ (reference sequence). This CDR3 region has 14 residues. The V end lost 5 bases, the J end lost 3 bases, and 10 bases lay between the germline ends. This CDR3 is CASSPLGYTGELFF. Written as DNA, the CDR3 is TGTGCCAGCAGCCCCCTCGGGTACACCGGGGAGCTGTTTTTT.

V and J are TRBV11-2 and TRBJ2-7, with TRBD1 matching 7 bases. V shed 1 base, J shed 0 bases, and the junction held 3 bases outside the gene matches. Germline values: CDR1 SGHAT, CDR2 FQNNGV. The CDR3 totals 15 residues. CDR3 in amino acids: CASSLVRGHSYEQYF. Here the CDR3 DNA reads TGTGCCAGCAGCTTAGTTAGGGGGCACTCCTACGAGCAGTACTTC.

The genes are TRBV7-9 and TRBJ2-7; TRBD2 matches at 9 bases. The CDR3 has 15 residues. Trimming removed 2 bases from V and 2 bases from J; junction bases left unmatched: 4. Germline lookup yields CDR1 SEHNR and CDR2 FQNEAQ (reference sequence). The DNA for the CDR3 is TGTGCCAGCAGCTTATTCCCTAGCGGGACCTACGAGCAGTACTTC. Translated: CASSLFPSGTYEQYF.

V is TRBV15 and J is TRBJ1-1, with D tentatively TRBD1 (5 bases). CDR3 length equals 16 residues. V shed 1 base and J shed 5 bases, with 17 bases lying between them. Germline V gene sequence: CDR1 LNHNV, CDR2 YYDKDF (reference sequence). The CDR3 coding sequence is TGTGCCACCAGCAGAGCGGGGGAATGGGGGGGGACTGAAGCTTTCTTT. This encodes CATSRAGEWGGTEAFF.

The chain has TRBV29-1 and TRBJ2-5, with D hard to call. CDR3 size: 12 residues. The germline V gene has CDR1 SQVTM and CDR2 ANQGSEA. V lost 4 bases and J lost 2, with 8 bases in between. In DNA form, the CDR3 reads TGCAGCGTTGCCTACGGGCAAGAGACCCAGTACTTC. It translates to CSVAYGQETQYF.

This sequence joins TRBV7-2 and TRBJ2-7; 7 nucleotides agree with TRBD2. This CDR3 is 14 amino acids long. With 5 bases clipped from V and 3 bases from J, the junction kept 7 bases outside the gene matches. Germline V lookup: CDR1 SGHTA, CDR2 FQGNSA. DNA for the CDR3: TGTGCCAGCAGCCCTACCCCGGGAGGCTACGAGCAGTACTTC. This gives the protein CASSPTPGGYEQYF.

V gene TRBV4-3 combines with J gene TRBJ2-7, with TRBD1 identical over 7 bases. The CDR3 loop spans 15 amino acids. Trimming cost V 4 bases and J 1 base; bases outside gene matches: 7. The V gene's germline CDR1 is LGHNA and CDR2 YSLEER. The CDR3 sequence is CASSLHRGGSYEQYF. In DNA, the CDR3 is TGCGCCAGCAGCCTACACAGGGGTGGATCCTACGAGCAGTACTTC.

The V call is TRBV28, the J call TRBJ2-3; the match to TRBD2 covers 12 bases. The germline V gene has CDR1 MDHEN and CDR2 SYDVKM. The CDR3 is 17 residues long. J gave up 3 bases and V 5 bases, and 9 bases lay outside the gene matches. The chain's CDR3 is CASSKPLAGGPTDTQYF. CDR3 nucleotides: TGTGCCAGCAGTAAACCACTAGCGGGAGGTCCAACAGATACGCAGTATTTT.

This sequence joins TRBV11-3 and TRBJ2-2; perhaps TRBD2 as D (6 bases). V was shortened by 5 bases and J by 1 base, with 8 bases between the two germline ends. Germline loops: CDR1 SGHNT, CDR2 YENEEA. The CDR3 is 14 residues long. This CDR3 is CASSPSVNTGELFF. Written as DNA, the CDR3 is TGTGCCAGCAGCCCTAGCGTGAACACCGGGGAGCTGTTTTTT.

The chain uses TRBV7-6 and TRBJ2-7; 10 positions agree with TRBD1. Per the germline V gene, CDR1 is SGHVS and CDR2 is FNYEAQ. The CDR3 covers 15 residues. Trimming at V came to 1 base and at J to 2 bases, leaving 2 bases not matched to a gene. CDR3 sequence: CASSLGTGGPYEQYF. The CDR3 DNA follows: TGTGCCAGCAGCTTAGGGACAGGGGGTCCCTACGAGCAGTACTTC.

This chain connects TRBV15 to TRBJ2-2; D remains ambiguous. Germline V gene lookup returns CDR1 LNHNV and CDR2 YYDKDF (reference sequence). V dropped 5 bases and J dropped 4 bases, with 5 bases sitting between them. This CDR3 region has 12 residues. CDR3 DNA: TGTGCCACCAGCGGCTCCACCGGGGAGCTGTTTTTT. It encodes CATSGSTGELFF.

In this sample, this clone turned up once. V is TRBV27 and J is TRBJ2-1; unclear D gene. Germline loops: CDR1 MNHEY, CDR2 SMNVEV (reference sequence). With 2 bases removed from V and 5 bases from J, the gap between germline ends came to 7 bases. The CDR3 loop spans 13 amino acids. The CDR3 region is CASSLLSDNEQFF. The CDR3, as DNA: TGTGCCAGCAGTTTACTCTCTGACAATGAGCAGTTCTTC.

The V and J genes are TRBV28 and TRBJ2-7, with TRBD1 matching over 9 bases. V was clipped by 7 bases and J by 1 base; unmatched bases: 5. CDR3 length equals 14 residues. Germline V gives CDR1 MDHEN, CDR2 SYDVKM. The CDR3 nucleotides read TGTGCCAGCATAATGACAGGGGGATCCTACGAGCAGTACTTC. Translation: CASIMTGGSYEQYF.

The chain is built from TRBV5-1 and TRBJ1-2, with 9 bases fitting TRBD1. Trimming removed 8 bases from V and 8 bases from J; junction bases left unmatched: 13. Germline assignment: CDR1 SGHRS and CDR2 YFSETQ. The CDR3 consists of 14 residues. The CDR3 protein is CASTGTGPGSGYTF. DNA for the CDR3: TGCGCCAGTACCGGGACAGGGCCTGGGTCAGGCTACACCTTC.

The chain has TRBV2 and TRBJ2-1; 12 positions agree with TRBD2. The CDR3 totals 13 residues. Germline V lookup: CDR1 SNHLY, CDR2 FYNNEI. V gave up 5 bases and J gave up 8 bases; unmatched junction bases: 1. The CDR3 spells CASSRLAGDEQFF. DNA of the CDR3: TGTGCCAGCAGTAGACTAGCGGGAGATGAGCAGTTCTTC.

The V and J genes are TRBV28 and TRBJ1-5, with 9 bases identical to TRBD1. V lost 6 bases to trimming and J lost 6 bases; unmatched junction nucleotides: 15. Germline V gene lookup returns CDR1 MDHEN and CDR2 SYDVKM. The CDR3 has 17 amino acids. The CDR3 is CASSSGTGHTVSQPQHF. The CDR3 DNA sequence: TGTGCCAGCAGCTCAGGGACAGGGCATACTGTAAGTCAGCCCCAGCATTTT.

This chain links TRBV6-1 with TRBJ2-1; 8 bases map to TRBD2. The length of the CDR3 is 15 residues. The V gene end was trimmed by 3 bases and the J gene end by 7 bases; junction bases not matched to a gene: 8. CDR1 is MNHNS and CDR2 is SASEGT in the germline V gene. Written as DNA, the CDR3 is TGTGCCAGCAGTGAGTTTGCGGGAGGCTGGAATGAGCAGTTCTTC. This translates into CASSEFAGGWNEQFF.

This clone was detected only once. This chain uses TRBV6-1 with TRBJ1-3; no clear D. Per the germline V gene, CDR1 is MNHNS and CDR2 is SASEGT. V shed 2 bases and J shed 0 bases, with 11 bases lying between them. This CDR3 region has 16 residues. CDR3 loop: CASSERRRSSGNTIYF. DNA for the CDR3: TGTGCCAGCAGTGAAAGGCGGCGGAGCTCTGGAAACACCATATATTTT.

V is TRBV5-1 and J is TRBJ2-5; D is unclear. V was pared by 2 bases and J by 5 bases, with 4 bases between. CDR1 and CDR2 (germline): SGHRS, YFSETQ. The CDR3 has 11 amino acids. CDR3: CASSFEETQYF. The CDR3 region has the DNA TGCGCCAGCAGCTTCGAGGAGACCCAGTACTTC. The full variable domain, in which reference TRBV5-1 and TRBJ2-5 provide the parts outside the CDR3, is KAGVTQTPRYLIKTRGQQVTLSCSPISGHRSVSWYQQTPGQGLQFLFEYFSETQRNKGNFPGRFSGRQFSNSRSEMNVSTLELGDSALYLCASSFEETQYFGPGTRLLVL.

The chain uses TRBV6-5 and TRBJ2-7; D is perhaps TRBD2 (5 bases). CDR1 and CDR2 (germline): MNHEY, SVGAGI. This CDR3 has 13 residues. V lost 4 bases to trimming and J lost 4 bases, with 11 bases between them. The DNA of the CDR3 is TGTGCCAGCAGTTTAAGCGGCAGATACGAGCAGTACTTC. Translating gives CASSLSGRYEQYF.

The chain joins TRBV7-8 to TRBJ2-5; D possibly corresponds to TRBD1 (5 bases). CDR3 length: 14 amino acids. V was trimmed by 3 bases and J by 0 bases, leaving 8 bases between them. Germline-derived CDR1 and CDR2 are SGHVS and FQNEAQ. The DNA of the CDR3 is TGTGCCAGCAGCTTTTACAGGAACCAAGAGACCCAGTACTTC. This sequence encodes CASSFYRNQETQYF.

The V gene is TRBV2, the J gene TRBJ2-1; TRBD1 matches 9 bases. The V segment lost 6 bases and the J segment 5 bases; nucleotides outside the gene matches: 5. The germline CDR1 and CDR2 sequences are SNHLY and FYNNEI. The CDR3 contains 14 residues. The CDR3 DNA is TGTGCCAGCAGCGTTGACAGGGGGGACAATGAGCAGTTCTTC. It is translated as CASSVDRGDNEQFF.

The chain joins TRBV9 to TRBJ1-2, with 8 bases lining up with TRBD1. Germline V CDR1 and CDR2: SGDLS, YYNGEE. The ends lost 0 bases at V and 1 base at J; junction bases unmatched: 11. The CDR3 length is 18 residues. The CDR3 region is CASSVGPRQGSLNYGYTF. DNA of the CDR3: TGTGCCAGCAGCGTAGGACCTCGACAGGGGAGCCTTAACTATGGCTACACCTTC.